Described below is a single TCR beta chain sequence and its context. This sample was taken from a study of blood T cell repertoires in COVID-19. For the study at large: Material from acute and convalescent COVID-19 was sourced from the United States, Italy and Spain. T cells, B-cell-depleted T cells, or PBMCs supplied cDNA or gDNA.

Germline loops: CDR1 LGHDT, CDR2 YNNKEL (reference sequence). Trimming cost V 1 base and J 0 bases; bases outside gene matches: 10. The CDR3 is 20 residues long. TCRdb's copy holds only in-frame clones and misses some; the assay was immunoSEQ multiplex PCR. The data contain a few hundred thousand clones, 84% of them singletons. The receptor was isolated from a woman aged 35 to 49 who had recovered from COVID-19. Sequencing input: peripheral blood. The chain uses TRBV3-1 (or the pseudogene TRBV3-2) and TRBJ2-4, with 12 bases identical to TRBD2. CDR3 loop: CASSQAGAGLAGLAKNIQYF. CDR3 in DNA: TGTGCCAGCAGCCAAGCGGGCGCTGGACTAGCGGGGCTAGCCAAAAACATTCAGTACTTC.